This T cell receptor beta chain was captured by sequencing in a study of T cell repertoires in cytomegalovirus infection. Study at large: Indications came from public TCR beta signatures; they pointed to CMV infection and to a matching HLA type.

The CDR3 spans 16 residues. The J segment lost 7 bases and the V segment lost 8 bases, leaving 15 bases of the junction unmatched. Germline CDR1 and CDR2: MNHEY and SMNVEV (reference sequence). MiXCR, run by TCRdb on the reads, gives a single entry per CDR3 protein. The sample consists of approximately 990,000 distinct CDR3 sequences, around 32% of them appearing once. As regards this clonotype: Its antigen remains unknown.

The chain has TRBV27 and TRBJ2-7; TRBD2 matches 12 bases. This specimen consisted of cultured CD8+ T cells from PBMCs, obtained from culture after CMV antigen stimulation. This clonotype was obtained from a human donor in good health (CMV status not recorded). Some clones in this sample may be carry-over from other donors' samples. CDR3 region: CASAPASGGGLREQYF. DNA of the CDR3: TGTGCCAGCGCCCCTGCTAGCGGGGGGGGGTTGAGGGAGCAGTACTTC.